The following is a T cell receptor (beta chain) sequence with its context. One Seattle source followed patients from active infection through their disease course. The source of the sample is a study of blood T cell repertoires in COVID-19. Overall study: Samples representing acute and convalescent COVID-19 were sourced from the United States, Italy and Spain.

TCRdb's table, derived via immunoSEQ multiplex PCR, lists solely in-frame clones and lacks some. This sample carries 200,000 to 250,000 clones, about four fifths of them seen once, and the ten largest clones take 6.5% to 8.5%. There are 11 residues in the CDR3. Germline V gene sequence: CDR1 SNHLY, CDR2 FYNNEI. Trimming removed 7 bases at V and 3 bases at J, with 6 bases between. This receptor was taken from a woman aged 80 or older with COVID-19, enrolled during active disease. The sample consisted of peripheral blood. The gene calls are TRBV2 and TRBJ1-1, with D possibly TRBD1 on 5 matching bases. CDR3: CASKGHTEAFF. The CDR3, as DNA: TGTGCCAGCAAGGGGCACACTGAAGCTTTCTTT.